Listed below are T cell receptor beta chains from one sample, sequenced in a study of shared clonotypes between healthy human individuals. Here immunoSEQ multiplex PCR was the method, and the copy in TCRdb shows in-frame clones only, minus some. The sample has 2 million to 2.5 million clones, approximately 96% seen once; the top ten hold 0.13%. Sequencing input: naive CD4+ T cells sorted from blood. These receptor sequences come from a man between 18 and 35 years old in good health. The CDR3 runs from the conserved cysteine through the conserved F or W. The order of the fields is J gene, V gene, CDR3 protein.

TRBJ1-6	TRBV6-5	CASSYDPAVHSPLHF
TRBJ1-6	TRBV30	CAWREAQSSYNSPLHF
TRBJ1-2	TRBV2	CASGGQNYGYTF
TRBJ2-7	TRBV11-2	CASSSTRIGEQYF
TRBJ1-1	TRBV6-5	CASSDRVAEAFF
TRBJ1-1	TRBV10-2	CASSEWETGSGAFF
TRBJ2-2	TRBV11-2	CASSLVDSNTGELFF
TRBJ2-7	TRBV5-1	CASSLGGQGPSYEQYF
TRBJ2-7	TRBV15	CATSRDRHLEQYF
TRBJ2-7	TRBV4-2	CASSSLLGQVSYEQYF
TRBJ1-4	TRBV18	CASSANRGSTNEKLFF
TRBJ2-7	TRBV5-1	CASSPRQGGEQYF
TRBJ1-2	TRBV25-1	CASRSQAGYGYTF
TRBJ2-3	TRBV2	CASTEGGFPDTQYF
TRBJ1-1	TRBV7-2	CASSLEGGNTEAFF
TRBJ1-1	TRBV2	CASMWRQNTEAFF
TRBJ2-5	TRBV6-6	CASSRGLAAGGPQYF
TRBJ2-7	TRBV5-1	CASSLEGFGSSYEQYF
TRBJ2-1	TRBV4-1	CASSHTSAGYNEQFF
TRBJ1-4	TRBV5-1	CASSLEGPNEKLFF
TRBJ1-3	TRBV5-1	CASSQGRSSSGNTIYF
TRBJ1-2	TRBV2	CASTLGLQLGYTF
TRBJ2-7	TRBV11-2	CASSFWGDSYEQYF
TRBJ1-3	TRBV5-4	CASGPGNTIYF
TRBJ1-1	TRBV21-1	CASSKTGRVATKEAFF
TRBJ1-4	TRBV7-9	CASSLVPGGEKLFF
TRBJ1-3	TRBV11-3	CASSLGPSGNTIYF
TRBJ2-7	TRBV19	CASSETGQGRSYEQYF
TRBJ2-5	TRBV7-9	CASSLVSETQYF
TRBJ2-7	TRBV6-6	CASSTGQGPYEQYF
TRBJ2-7	TRBV7-2	CASSFLAGPYEQYF
TRBJ2-3	TRBV5-1	CASSSGRASSADTQYF
TRBJ2-2	TRBV30	CALDTGAAGELFF
TRBJ2-1	TRBV7-6	CASSHSSRYNEQFF